This record concerns one TCR beta chain sequence. The CDR3 spans 16 residues. Trimming pared 0 bases from V and 0 bases from J, leaving 12 bases between. Looked up from germline, CDR1 is SGHDT and CDR2 is YYEEEE. This entry comes from a study of T-cell reconstitution after alpha-beta-depleted transplantation in children. Library preparation (for TCRbeta) was performed with unique molecular identifiers. TCRdb re-derived calls from the PCR reads in MiXCR, one entry per CDR3 protein. This sample has over 200,000 distinct CDR3 sequences, with about 8.7% found just once. Here the sequenced sample was PBMCs, mostly from graft donor cells, taken 360 days after TCRalphabeta/CD19-depleted stem cell transplant. This receptor was identified in a male patient aged 2-9 years who had a stem cell transplant for acute myeloid leukemia, so the T cells may come from the graft donor. The gene calls are TRBV5-6 and TRBJ1-1; weak D call: TRBD1 (5 bases). The CDR3 here is CASSLGGRTMNTEAFF. CDR3 nucleotide sequence: TGTGCCAGCAGCTTGGGCGGGAGGACAATGAACACTGAAGCTTTCTTT.